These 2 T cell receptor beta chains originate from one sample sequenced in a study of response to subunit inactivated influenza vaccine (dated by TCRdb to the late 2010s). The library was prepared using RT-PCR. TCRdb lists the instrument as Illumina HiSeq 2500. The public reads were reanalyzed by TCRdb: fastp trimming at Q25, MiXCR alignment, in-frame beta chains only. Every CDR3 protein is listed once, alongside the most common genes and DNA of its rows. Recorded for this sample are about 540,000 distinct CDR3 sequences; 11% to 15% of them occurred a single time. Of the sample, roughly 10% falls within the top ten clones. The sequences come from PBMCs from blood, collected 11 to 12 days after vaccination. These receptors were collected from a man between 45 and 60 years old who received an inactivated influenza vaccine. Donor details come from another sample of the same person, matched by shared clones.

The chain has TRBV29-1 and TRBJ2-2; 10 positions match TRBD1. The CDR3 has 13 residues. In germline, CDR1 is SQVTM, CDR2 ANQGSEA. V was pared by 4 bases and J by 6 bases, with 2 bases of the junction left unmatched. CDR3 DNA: TGCAGCGTTGGAGACAGGGGGCCCGGGGAGCTGTTTTTT. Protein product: CSVGDRGPGELFF.

CDR3 residues: CRPQETQYF. CDR3 coding DNA: TGTAGGCCTCAAGAGACCCAGTACTTC. The chain carries TRBV9 and TRBJ2-5; D gene uncertain. CDR3 length: 9 residues. Germline CDR1 and CDR2: SGDLS and YYNGEE. The variable domain in full, completed from reference TRBV9 and TRBJ2-5, reads DSGVTQTPKHLITATGQRVTLRCSPRSGDLSVYWYQQSLDQGLQFLIQYYNGEERAKGNILERFSAQQFPDLHSELNLSSLELGDSALYFCRPQETQYFGPGTRLLVL.